The subject of this entry is one T cell receptor (beta chain). The antigen is unknown. This sample stems from a study of cytomegalovirus exposure and HLA in healthy donors. Study-level findings and limits: In a later analysis, roughly 17,000 TCR beta sequences were associated with HLA alleles at 0.05 false discovery rate. Earlier results showed most TCR beta V segments being productive about 87% or about 30% of the time. Donor immune exposure was known only as CMV serostatus. The authors later found TCR association rates varying by HLA locus, with DRB1 most and HLA-C fewest.

Use of 60 Vbeta and 13 Jbeta primers characterized the PCR. Method: immunoSEQ multiplex PCR; TCRdb's copy keeps in-frame clones and lacks some. The sample has some 270,000 clones, about 80% seen once. The V and J ends lost 7 bases and 9 bases respectively, with 12 bases between them. This CDR3 spans 11 amino acids. The V gene's germline CDR1 is MNHEY and CDR2 SVGAGI. The specimen was PBMCs. The TCR was taken from a girl aged 2-10 years in good health and CMV-seronegative. V and J are TRBV6-5 and TRBJ1-1; a weak D match, TRBD1 (5 bases). In DNA form, the CDR3 reads TGTGCCAGCACTGATGGGGGGAAAGCTTTCTTT. Translating it yields CASTDGGKAFF.